This T cell receptor (beta chain) was sequenced in a study of regulatory T cells in long-lasting Graves disease. Study results and limitations: Persistent patients shared more public clonotypes (about 3,000) than newly diagnosed patients (966).

V lost 3 bases and J lost 7, with 12 bases in between. The CDR3 is made up of 13 amino acids. As for time point: newly diagnosed GD, antithyroid drugs for less than 3 months. There was RNA extracted from PBMCs, and the TCR library was made from it. Arm-PCR of CDR3 regions with iRepertoire HTBI primers generated TCR beta libraries. TCRdb re-derived calls from the multiplex PCR reads in MiXCR, one entry per CDR3 protein. The table records about 370,000 distinct CDR3 sequences, roughly 15% of them present only once. The sample holds many counts of this clonotype. As yet, its antigen is unknown. The sequence was collected from a female donor with Graves disease. The J gene is TRBJ1-2, the V gene TRBV12-3 or TRBV12-4; tentatively, D is TRBD1 (6 bases). The input for sequencing was peripheral blood mononuclear cells (PBMCs), taken at new diagnosis, from a patient treated with antithyroid drugs. The CDR3 DNA is TGTGCCAGCAGTTTGGGCGCAGGGGCTGGCTACACCTTC. Translating it yields CASSLGAGAGYTF.